This passage covers 20 T cell receptor beta chains from one sample sequenced in a study of blood T cell repertoires in COVID-19. Generated by immunoSEQ multiplex PCR, the TCRdb table keeps only in-frame clones and is missing some. The sample holds over 70,000 clones, over 70% seen once. The specimen sequenced was peripheral blood. The source of these receptors is a man aged 70 or older who had recovered from COVID-19.

The genes are TRBV7-9 and TRBJ2-1; D is uncertain. Trimming pared 5 bases from V and 7 bases from J, leaving 3 bases between. The CDR3 is 10 residues long. The germline V gene has CDR1 SEHNR and CDR2 FQNEAQ (reference sequence). This CDR3 reads CASSINEQFF. The CDR3 nucleotides are TGTGCCAGCAGCATAAATGAGCAGTTCTTC.

This clone appeared a few times. The chain couples TRBV11-3 to TRBJ2-3, with TRBD1 matching over 8 bases. After removal of 5 bases from V and 5 bases from J, the junction contained 18 bases not matched to a gene. Germline CDR1 and CDR2: SGHNT and YENEEA. There are 18 residues in the CDR3. CDR3 nucleotides: TGTGCCAGCAGCCCGATGACGTTCGGGACAGGTCTTGTAGATACGCAGTATTTT. Translated, it gives CASSPMTFGTGLVDTQYF.

This rearrangement joins TRBV4-3 to TRBJ2-7, with D maybe TRBD1 (5 bases). The CDR3 sequence is 16 residues long. Trimming stripped 0 bases from V and 3 bases from J, with 15 bases between. Germline V lookup: CDR1 LGHNA, CDR2 YSLEER. The CDR3 nucleotides read TGCGCCAGCAGCCAAGATAGCCGGCAGGGAATCTACGAGCAGTACTTC. It translates to CASSQDSRQGIYEQYF.

The chain uses TRBV9 and TRBJ1-1; 7 positions match TRBD1. The trim removed 7 bases at V and 1 base at J, leaving 7 bases unmatched. CDR3 length equals 14 residues. Germline V gives CDR1 SGDLS, CDR2 YYNGEE. The CDR3, as DNA: TGTGCCAGCGCCCGGAGGGACAGGAACACTGAAGCTTTCTTT. Translation gives CASARRDRNTEAFF.

This clone showed up just a few times. The rearrangement uses TRBV7-6 and TRBJ1-1; the match to TRBD1 covers 7 bases. J gave up 1 base and V 1 base, and 3 bases lay outside the gene matches. Germline V gene sequence: CDR1 SGHVS, CDR2 FNYEAQ. There are 15 residues in the CDR3. The CDR3, as DNA: TGTGCCAGCAGCTTAGGGGGACAGCAGAACACTGAAGCTTTCTTT. Residues: CASSLGGQQNTEAFF.

The V and J genes are TRBV9 and TRBJ2-5; 16 bases are a match to TRBD2. The V gene's germline CDR1 is SGDLS and CDR2 YYNGEE. This CDR3 comprises 15 residues. The ends lost 8 bases at V and 4 bases at J; junction bases unmatched: 5. CDR3 nucleotide sequence: TGTGCCAGTGGGACTAGCGGGGGGGCAGGAGAGACCCAGTACTTC. Translated, it gives CASGTSGGAGETQYF. Filled out from reference TRBV9 and TRBJ2-5, the complete variable domain reads DSGVTQTPKHLITATGQRVTLRCSPRSGDLSVYWYQQSLDQGLQFLIQYYNGEERAKGNILERFSAQQFPDLHSELNLSSLELGDSALYFCASGTSGGAGETQYFGPGTRLLVL.

About this clone: Other DNA sequences of this sample code for an identical CDR3. The chain joins TRBV11-2 to TRBJ2-1; the D gene is possibly TRBD2 (7 bases). Germline assignment: CDR1 SGHAT and CDR2 FQNNGV. This CDR3 has 15 residues. Trimming removed 1 base at V and 5 bases at J, with 12 bases between. The CDR3 DNA reads TGTGCCAGCAGCTTAGCGGGGGGCGGAAACAATGAGCAGTTCTTC. This codes for CASSLAGGGNNEQFF.

The chain couples TRBV30 to TRBJ1-1; D is uncertain. The CDR3 is 11 residues long. V was trimmed by 5 bases and J by 7 bases, leaving 11 bases between them. Germline-derived CDR1 and CDR2 are GTSNPN and SVGIG (reference sequence). CDR3 loop: CAWANFGEAFF. In DNA form, the CDR3 reads TGTGCCTGGGCAAACTTCGGTGAAGCTTTCTTT.

Written as DNA, the CDR3 is TGTGCCAGTAGCACACAGGGGAGTACTGAAAAACTGTTTTTT. Translating gives CASSTQGSTEKLFF. The V call is TRBV19, the J call TRBJ1-4; the match to TRBD1 covers 7 bases. There are 14 residues in the CDR3. With V trimmed by 6 bases and J by 7 bases, 8 bases remained unmatched. The germline V gene has CDR1 LNHDA and CDR2 SQIVND (reference sequence).

The V gene is TRBV28, the J gene TRBJ1-5, with D hard to call. V was pared by 9 bases and J by 0 bases, with 9 bases between. Germline V gene lookup returns CDR1 MDHEN and CDR2 SYDVKM. This CDR3 has 13 residues. CDR3 in amino acids: CASLYSSNQPQHF. CDR3 nucleotide sequence: TGTGCCAGTCTCTACAGTAGCAATCAGCCCCAGCATTTT.

The rearrangement uses TRBV28 and TRBJ2-6; possible D gene TRBD1, 6 bases. CDR3 length: 18 residues. V lost 4 bases and J lost 2, with 18 bases in between. Germline V gene lookup returns CDR1 MDHEN and CDR2 SYDVKM. CDR3 region: CASSYNPGHSAGANVLTF. In DNA form, the CDR3 reads TGTGCCAGCAGTTACAATCCGGGACATTCGGCTGGGGCCAACGTCCTGACTTTC. Full variable domain (remainder filled in from reference TRBV28 and TRBJ2-6): DVKVTQSSRYLVKRTGEKVFLECVQDMDHENMFWYRQDPGLGLRLIYFSYDVKMKEKGDIPEGYSVSREKKERFSLILESASTNQTSMYLCASSYNPGHSAGANVLTFGAGSRLTVL.

The chain employs TRBV9 and TRBJ2-5; 10 nucleotides line up with TRBD1. The CDR3 consists of 16 residues. Germline lookup yields CDR1 SGDLS and CDR2 YYNGEE. The V segment lost 1 base and the J segment 5 bases; nucleotides outside the gene matches: 8. The CDR3 DNA sequence: TGTGCCAGCAGCGTAATTGGACAGGGGGAAAAGGAGACCCAGTACTTC. It translates to CASSVIGQGEKETQYF.

This clone was seen just once. The chain uses TRBV28 and TRBJ1-1; D might be TRBD1 (5 bases). This CDR3 has 12 amino acids. Germline V gene data show CDR1 as MDHEN and CDR2 as SYDVKM. V was pared by 7 bases and J by 0 bases, with 6 bases between. CDR3 amino acids: CASTQVNTEAFF. For the CDR3, the DNA is TGTGCCAGCACACAGGTGAACACTGAAGCTTTCTTT.

This clone showed up just a few times. The chain joins TRBV28 to TRBJ1-6, with D perhaps matching TRBD1 (6 bases). This CDR3 comprises 15 residues. V was pared by 4 bases and J by 7 bases, with 14 bases between. Germline CDR1 MDHEN, CDR2 SYDVKM. Here the CDR3 DNA reads TGTGCCAGCAGTTCTACAGGGAGAAGCAATTCACCCCTCCACTTT. As protein: CASSSTGRSNSPLHF.

The count of this clone is one. An end of the junction differs from the germline gene, which may be a read error. The chain combines TRBV11-2 with TRBJ1-2, with D possibly TRBD1 on 5 matching bases. Germline CDR1 is SGHAT and CDR2 is FQNNGV. This CDR3 has 11 amino acids. The CDR3 nucleotides are TGTGCCAGCAAAGGGGAAGATGGCTACGCCTTC. This translates into CASKGEDGYAF.

V usage is TRBV18 and J usage is TRBJ2-3; D is unresolved. The germline V and J ends were trimmed by 0 bases and 4 bases, with 8 bases remaining between them. Germline CDR1 KGHSH, CDR2 LQKENI. The CDR3 covers 14 residues. The CDR3 region has the DNA TGTGCCAGCTCACCACCGGCCTTCCCAGATACGCAGTATTTT. Its protein is CASSPPAFPDTQYF. The whole variable domain, filled in from reference TRBV18 and TRBJ2-3, reads NAGVMQNPRHLVRRRGQEARLRCSPMKGHSHVYWYRQLPEEGLKFMVYLQKENIIDESGMPKERFSAEFPKEGPSILRIQQVVRGDSAAYFCASSPPAFPDTQYFGPGTRLTVL.

This chain links TRBV4-3 with TRBJ1-1; TRBD1 agrees at 8 bases. The CDR3 is 15 residues long. Losses at the gene ends were 4 bases for V and 4 bases for J; bases not matched to a gene: 8. CDR1 LGHNA and CDR2 YSLEER come from the germline V gene. The CDR3 DNA is TGCGCCAGCAGCCGAGCCAATACAGGGGGCACTGAAGCTTTCTTT. Encoded protein: CASSRANTGGTEAFF.

V is TRBV19 and J is TRBJ1-1, with D possibly being TRBD1 (6 bases). Trimming removed 6 bases at V and 0 bases at J, with 20 bases between. The V gene's germline CDR1 is LNHDA and CDR2 SQIVND (reference sequence). This CDR3 has 17 amino acids. The CDR3 DNA sequence: TGTGCCAGTAGCGAAGGGGGAACAGTCCGGATGAACACTGAAGCTTTCTTT. This gives the protein CASSEGGTVRMNTEAFF.

V usage is TRBV7-9 and J usage is TRBJ1-2; D is perhaps TRBD1 (6 bases). Trimming pared 0 bases from V and 6 bases from J, leaving 14 bases between. There are 15 residues in the CDR3. Germline assignment: CDR1 SEHNR and CDR2 FQNEAQ (reference sequence). The DNA of the CDR3 is TGTGCCAGCAGCTTAGCCCGGACAGTCGGGGATGGCTACACCTTC. Translating it yields CASSLARTVGDGYTF. Filled out from reference TRBV7-9 and TRBJ1-2, the complete variable domain reads DTGVSQNPRHKITKRGQNVTFRCDPISEHNRLYWYRQTLGQGPEFLTYFQNEAQLEKSRLLSDRFSAERPKGSFSTLEIQRTEQGDSAMYLCASSLARTVGDGYTFGSGTRLTVV.

V and J are TRBV27 and TRBJ1-6; D is unclear. CDR3 length: 19 residues. Germline-derived CDR1 and CDR2 are MNHEY and SMNVEV (reference sequence). V shed 3 bases and J shed 13 bases, with 31 bases lying between them. The chain's CDR3 is CASSFETGTSDRNSLPLHF. As DNA, the CDR3 is TGTGCCAGCAGTTTCGAGACGGGTACTTCTGACCGTAATTCCCTCCCCCTCCACTTT.